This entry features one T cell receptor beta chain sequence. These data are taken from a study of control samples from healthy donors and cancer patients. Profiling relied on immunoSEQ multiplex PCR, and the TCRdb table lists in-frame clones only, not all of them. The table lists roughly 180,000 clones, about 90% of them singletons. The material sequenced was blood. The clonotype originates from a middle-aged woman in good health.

The CDR3 sequence: CASSVGQDSLNEKLFF. In DNA, the CDR3 is TGTGCCAGCAGCGTAGGCCAGGACTCCCTTAATGAAAAACTGTTTTTT. V gene TRBV9 combines with J gene TRBJ1-4; the D is unclear. The CDR3 is 16 amino acids. The V end lost 0 bases, the J end lost 4 bases, and 13 bases lay between the germline ends. CDR1 and CDR2 from the germline V gene are SGDLS and YYNGEE.